This is a list of T cell receptor beta chains from one sample in a study of cytomegalovirus exposure and HLA in healthy donors. The protocol was immunoSEQ multiplex PCR, while the TCRdb copy is restricted to in-frame clones and leaves out a portion. The sample lists about 130,000 clones; over 70% were seen once. The sequenced sample was PBMCs. These receptors originate from a young man in good health and CMV-seropositive. CDR3s include the opening cysteine and the closing phenylalanine or tryptophan. The D gene is left open where the match is weak. Rows give clone size only sometimes, using once, few, many, or a class for an expanded clone.

NA	TRBV4-3	TRBJ1-2	NA	CASSQDSRGYYGYTF	TGCGCCAGCAGCCAAGATTCTCGAGGATACTATGGCTACACCTTC
NA	TRBV6-5	TRBJ2-2	TRBD1	CASSLDRVHTGELFF	TGTGCCAGCAGTTTGGACAGGGTGCACACCGGGGAGCTGTTTTTT
NA	TRBV27	TRBJ2-7	NA	CASSPTTRQAYEQYF	TGTGCCAGCAGCCCGACGACCAGACAAGCCTACGAGCAGTACTTC
few	TRBV4-3	TRBJ1-2	NA	CASSRNTGTNYGYTF	TGCGCCAGCAGCCGAAACACAGGGACTAACTATGGCTACACCTTC
NA	TRBV2	TRBJ2-1	NA	CASSEGRPSYNEQFF	TGTGCCAGCAGTGAGGGCAGACCATCCTACAATGAGCAGTTCTTC
NA	TRBV7-2	TRBJ2-1	TRBD1	CASKAGTGLIYDEQFF	TGTGCCAGCAAAGCTGGGACAGGGTTAATTTACGATGAGCAGTTCTTC
NA	TRBV5-4	TRBJ2-1	NA	CASSLGGTDNEQFF	TGTGCCAGCAGCTTGGGGGGGACTGACAATGAGCAGTTCTTC
NA	TRBV10-3	TRBJ1-1	TRBD1	CAIEAARQGVGAFF	TGTGCCATCGAGGCGGCCAGACAGGGGGTAGGGGCTTTCTTT
NA	TRBV6-1	TRBJ2-2	NA	CASSEDRVVSGELFF	TGTGCCAGCAGTGAAGACAGGGTGGTATCCGGGGAGCTGTTTTTT
NA	TRBV7-2	TRBJ2-7	NA	CASSQVTLGGHSYEQYF	TGTGCCAGCAGCCAAGTGACATTGGGGGGTCATTCCTACGAGCAGTACTTC
once	TRBV6-1	TRBJ1-5	NA	CASRAFSNQPQHF	TGTGCCAGCAGGGCATTTAGCAATCAGCCCCAGCATTTT
NA	TRBV19	TRBJ1-2	NA	CASRSGQEANYGYTF	TGTGCCAGTAGATCCGGTCAGGAAGCTAACTATGGCTACACCTTC
NA	TRBV29-1	TRBJ2-7	TRBD2	CSVVGRGEQYF	TGCAGCGTTGTGGGGAGGGGCGAGCAGTACTTC
NA	TRBV4-1	TRBJ2-5	NA	CASSRTSPQETQYF	TGCGCCAGCAGCCGCACTAGTCCCCAAGAGACCCAGTACTTC
NA	TRBV7-2	TRBJ1-6	NA	CASSLRGTGSPLHF	TGTGCCAGCAGCTTACGGGGGACCGGATCACCCCTCCACTTT
NA	TRBV4-2	TRBJ1-1	NA	CASSQEGPNTEAFF	TGTGCCAGCAGCCAAGAGGGCCCTAACACTGAAGCTTTCTTT
NA	TRBV10-3	TRBJ1-3	NA	CAISDTSGNTIYF	TGTGCCATCAGTGACACATCAGGAAACACCATATATTTT
NA	TRBV18	TRBJ2-3	TRBD2	CASSRTSGGNTDTQYF	TGTGCCAGCTCGCGGACTAGCGGGGGGAACACAGATACGCAGTATTTT
NA	TRBV9	TRBJ2-7	TRBD2	CASSAVAGGVYEQYF	TGTGCCAGCAGCGCTGTAGCGGGAGGTGTCTACGAGCAGTACTTC
NA	TRBV5-1	TRBJ2-5	NA	CASSTSGSRQETQYF	TGCGCCAGCAGCACGAGCGGGTCCCGCCAAGAGACCCAGTACTTC
NA	TRBV2	TRBJ2-7	TRBD2	CASGGGEQYF	TGTGCCAGCGGGGGGGGCGAGCAGTACTTC
NA	TRBV4-1	TRBJ2-7	NA	CASSQDSSTVYEQYF	TGCGCCAGCAGCCAAGACTCTAGTACCGTCTACGAGCAGTACTTC
NA	TRBV6-5	TRBJ2-2	NA	CASRMGLAVTGELFF	TGTGCCAGCAGAATGGGATTAGCGGTAACCGGGGAGCTGTTTTTT
NA	TRBV5-4	TRBJ1-6	NA	CASSRGKAPLHF	TGTGCCAGCAGCAGGGGTAAGGCGCCCCTCCACTTT
once	TRBV5-4	TRBJ2-2	NA	CASSRQSRPTGELFF	TGTGCCAGCAGCAGACAGAGCCGCCCCACCGGGGAGCTGTTTTTT
NA	TRBV6-6	TRBJ2-3	TRBD1	CASRSRTGTLTDTQYF	TGTGCCAGCAGGTCCCGGACAGGGACGCTCACAGATACGCAGTATTTT
once	TRBV10-3	TRBJ2-3	TRBD1	CAISETGQGLSDTQYF	TGTGCCATCAGTGAGACGGGACAGGGGTTATCAGATACGCAGTATTTT
many	TRBV6-4	TRBJ2-6	TRBD1	CASSGTGGSGANVLTF	TGTGCCAGCAGTGGGACAGGGGGCTCTGGGGCCAACGTCCTGACTTTC
NA	TRBV4-1	TRBJ1-4	NA	CASSQPPGGIGEKLFF	TGCGCCAGCAGCCAACCGCCCGGGGGTATCGGTGAAAAACTGTTTTTT
NA	TRBV10-3	TRBJ1-1	NA	CATLRQWNTEAFF	TGTGCCACCCTTCGACAGTGGAACACTGAAGCTTTCTTT
NA	TRBV19	TRBJ2-1	NA	CASSIPLKDSSYNEQFF	TGTGCCAGTAGTATACCCCTCAAGGACAGCTCCTACAATGAGCAGTTCTTC
NA	TRBV6-5	TRBJ2-7	TRBD1	CASSAPGTVEQYF	TGTGCCAGCAGCGCACCCGGGACAGTCGAGCAGTACTTC
NA	TRBV7-6	TRBJ2-3	TRBD2	CASSLGRGWPLLGTQYF	TGTGCCAGCAGCTTAGGGCGGGGGTGGCCCCTGCTCGGTACGCAGTATTTT
NA	TRBV5-4	TRBJ2-5	NA	CASSIPGLQETQYF	TGTGCCAGCAGCATTCCGGGACTTCAAGAGACCCAGTACTTC
few	TRBV7-8	TRBJ2-7	NA	CASSLDGLTRVYEQYF	TGTGCCAGCAGCTTAGACGGCCTAACGAGGGTCTACGAGCAGTACTTC
few	TRBV5-1	TRBJ2-7	NA	CASSLGTGITYEQYF	TGCGCCAGCAGCTTGGGGACTGGGATTACCTACGAGCAGTACTTC
NA	TRBV18	TRBJ2-3	TRBD1	CATRGQASTDTQYF	TGTGCCACCCGGGGACAGGCCAGCACAGATACGCAGTATTTT
NA	TRBV5-1	TRBJ2-1	TRBD1	CASSLIPGQGFDEQFF	TGCGCCAGCAGCTTAATTCCGGGACAGGGTTTCGATGAGCAGTTCTTC
NA	TRBV19	TRBJ1-5	NA	CASSIQGLGNQPQHF	TGTGCCAGTAGTATCCAGGGACTGGGCAATCAGCCCCAGCATTTT
NA	TRBV29-1	TRBJ2-7	NA	CSVGDSSYEQYF	TGCAGCGTTGGCGACAGCTCCTACGAGCAGTACTTC
NA	TRBV11-2	TRBJ2-6	TRBD1	CASSFRQGADGANVLTF	TGTGCCAGCAGCTTCAGACAGGGGGCTGATGGGGCCAACGTCCTGACTTTC
NA	TRBV19	TRBJ2-7	TRBD1	CASSIGQGSYEQYF	TGTGCCAGTAGTATAGGACAGGGATCCTACGAGCAGTACTTC